This TCR beta chain was identified in a study of T cell responses to AZD1222 COVID-19 vaccine. This clone was seen once. The germline V gene encodes CDR1 SGHTA and CDR2 FQGNSA. Trimming cost V 4 bases and J 6 bases, with 9 bases left between them. The length of the CDR3 is 13 residues. Only in-frame clones appear in the TCRdb table, and some are missing; sequencing was by immunoSEQ multiplex PCR. Of 180,000 or so clones detected, 88% appear once; the ten largest clones hold about 25%. The sequence was obtained from an adult who received the AZD1222 COVID-19 vaccine. The rearrangement links TRBV7-2 to TRBJ2-2; no reliable D call. The material was peripheral blood, obtained 28 days after the second AZD1222 dose. The CDR3 region is CASSSGPSGELFF. The CDR3 coding sequence is TGTGCCAGCAGCTCCGGGCCTTCCGGGGAGCTGTTTTTT.